These 21 T cell receptor beta chains were sequenced from one sample in a study of graft-versus-host responses after intestinal transplantation. The antigens for these receptors are not known. The method was immunoSEQ multiplex PCR; TCRdb's version includes in-frame clones alone and lacks a portion of them. The sample holds 90,000 to 120,000 clones, approximately 90% seen once. Sequencing used unstimulated CD4+ T cells sorted from spleen or lymph node cells, obtained before transplant. Every receptor here comes from a human donor who was the organ donor for an intestinal transplant.

The gene calls are TRBV6-5 and TRBJ1-5; D is possibly TRBD1 (5 bases). In germline, CDR1 is MNHEY, CDR2 SVGAGI. V dropped 0 bases and J dropped 2 bases, with 8 bases sitting between them. The CDR3 spans 15 residues. The CDR3 DNA is TGTGCCAGCAGTTACTCGGGGGTAGGCAATCAGCCCCAGCATTTT. Its protein product is CASSYSGVGNQPQHF.

The chain employs TRBV7-9 and TRBJ2-3; D is undetermined. The CDR3 has 15 residues. Germline V lookup: CDR1 SEHNR, CDR2 FQNEAQ (reference sequence). With 1 base removed from V and 0 bases from J, the gap between germline ends came to 8 bases. As DNA, the CDR3 is TGTGCCAGCAGCTTAGGACACTTTAGCACAGATACGCAGTATTTT. Its protein product is CASSLGHFSTDTQYF.

The chain is built from TRBV6-1 and TRBJ1-1, with D unclear. The CDR3 is made up of 12 amino acids. The V and J ends lost 3 bases and 0 bases respectively, with 2 bases between them. Germline V lookup: CDR1 MNHNS, CDR2 SASEGT. In nucleotides, the CDR3 is TGTGCCAGCAGTGAGCTGAACACTGAAGCTTTCTTT. It is translated as CASSELNTEAFF.

The rearrangement links TRBV6-1 to TRBJ2-5; 8 bases fit TRBD1. Judging by the DNA end, TRBJ2-7 fits better; the J call may be wrong. Germline assignment: CDR1 MNHNS and CDR2 SASEGT. CDR3 length: 14 amino acids. The DNA for the CDR3 is TGTGCCAGCAGTAAACGGACAGGGTCCCACGAGCAGTACTTC. Residues: CASSKRTGSHEQYF.

The genes are TRBV6-1 and TRBJ2-5, with D perhaps TRBD2 (5 bases). CDR3 length: 13 residues. The germline CDR1 and CDR2 sequences are MNHNS and SASEGT. Trimming stripped 7 bases from V and 4 bases from J, with 13 bases between. CDR3 sequence reads: CASNRLGGETQYF. The CDR3 DNA is TGTGCCAGCAACAGACTTGGAGGAGAGACCCAGTACTTC.

The rearrangement joins TRBV27 to TRBJ2-4; the D gene is possibly TRBD1 (5 bases). V was clipped by 10 bases and J by 0 bases, with 13 bases between them. The CDR3 loop spans 14 amino acids. CDR1 is MNHEY and CDR2 is SMNVEV in the germline V gene (reference sequence). Written as DNA, the CDR3 is TGTGCCACCAGGGATCTGGGAGCCAAAAACATTCAGTACTTC. Its protein product is CATRDLGAKNIQYF.

The rearrangement uses TRBV5-4 and TRBJ2-3; D remains ambiguous. V lost 6 bases and J 3 bases, leaving 14 bases between the germline ends. The germline CDR1 and CDR2 sequences are SGHNT and YYREEE (reference sequence). This CDR3 is 14 amino acids long. Here the CDR3 DNA reads TGTGCCAGCAACTCACAACCTAGGACAGATACGCAGTATTTT. Protein sequence: CASNSQPRTDTQYF.

The V gene is TRBV6-6, the J gene TRBJ2-5; D gene uncertain. CDR3 length equals 12 residues. The germline gives CDR1 MNHNY, CDR2 SVGAGI (reference sequence). Trimming stripped 4 bases from V and 4 bases from J, with 7 bases between. CDR3 bases: TGTGCCAGCAGTTCCATTGGAGAGACCCAGTACTTC. Amino acid sequence: CASSSIGETQYF.

V is TRBV11-3 and J is TRBJ1-1; maybe TRBD1 (6 bases). In germline, CDR1 is SGHNT, CDR2 YENEEA. The CDR3 consists of 19 residues. The V and J ends lost 5 bases and 0 bases respectively, with 25 bases between them. The CDR3 region has the DNA TGTGCCAGCAGCCCTAGAGCGGGCCTTACAGGGAGGATGAACACTGAAGCTTTCTTT. It codes for CASSPRAGLTGRMNTEAFF.

The chain uses TRBV5-6 and TRBJ2-7, with 7 positions matching TRBD1. The germline gives CDR1 SGHDT, CDR2 YYEEEE. V shed 4 bases, J shed 3 bases, and the junction held 1 base outside the gene matches. CDR3 length equals 12 residues. CDR3: CASSRTGYEQYF. In DNA, the CDR3 is TGTGCCAGCAGCCGGACAGGCTACGAGCAGTACTTC. Complete variable domain (other parts from reference TRBV5-6 and TRBJ2-7): DAGVTQSPTHLIKTRGQQVTLRCSPKSGHDTVSWYQQALGQGPQFIFQYYEEEERQRGNFPDRFSGHQFPNYSSELNVNALLLGDSALYLCASSRTGYEQYFGPGTRLTVT.

This clone was seen only a few times. The gene calls are TRBV20-1 and TRBJ1-1, with D hard to call. In germline, CDR1 is DFQATT, CDR2 SNEGSKA (reference sequence). The V end lost 7 bases, the J end lost 3 bases, and 9 bases lay between the germline ends. The CDR3 spans 11 residues. The CDR3 DNA follows: TGCAGTGTCCACCCCGACACTGAAGCTTTCTTT. As protein: CSVHPDTEAFF.

The gene calls are TRBV18 and TRBJ2-2; D is perhaps TRBD2 (5 bases). The CDR3 has 14 residues. The ends were cut back, 1 base at V and 4 bases at J, with 7 bases in the middle. Germline loops: CDR1 KGHSH, CDR2 LQKENI. In DNA form, the CDR3 reads TGTGCCAGCTCACCACTGGACTCCACCGGGGAGCTGTTTTTT. Protein sequence: CASSPLDSTGELFF.

V is TRBV9 and J is TRBJ1-2, with D possibly being TRBD1 (6 bases). This CDR3 comprises 14 residues. CDR1 SGDLS and CDR2 YYNGEE come from the germline V gene. Trimming left V 0 bases short and J 8 bases short, with 14 bases between. This CDR3 is CASSVVLGGTGYTF. The CDR3 nucleotides are TGTGCCAGCAGCGTAGTACTGGGGGGCACGGGCTACACCTTC.

The gene calls are TRBV6-1 and TRBJ2-5; 12 bases align to TRBD2. The last part of the DNA fits TRBJ2-7 better; the J call may be wrong. The CDR3 runs 15 residues. Germline assignment: CDR1 MNHNS and CDR2 SASEGT. DNA for the CDR3: TGTGCCAGCAGTGCGGGACTAGCGGGTCTCTACGAGCAGTACTTC. It yields the protein CASSAGLAGLYEQYF.

The V call is TRBV30, the J call TRBJ2-7; TRBD1 aligns across 11 bases. The CDR3 is 16 amino acids. With 3 bases clipped from V and 4 bases from J, the junction kept 11 bases outside the gene matches. The germline V gene encodes CDR1 GTSNPN and CDR2 SVGIG (reference sequence). The CDR3 DNA sequence: TGTGCCTGGAGCAAAGCGCCCGGACAGGGGGCTTACGAGCAGTACTTC. It translates to CAWSKAPGQGAYEQYF.

The chain employs TRBV25-1 and TRBJ1-2, with 7 bases identical to TRBD1. CDR1 is MGHDK and CDR2 is SYGVNS in the germline V gene. The V and J ends lost 3 bases and 2 bases, in that order; junction bases with no gene match: 9. The CDR3 loop spans 16 amino acids. CDR3 sequence reads: CASSDFARGINYGYTF. The CDR3 DNA follows: TGTGCCAGCAGTGATTTTGCCAGGGGGATCAACTATGGCTACACCTTC.

The V and J genes are TRBV27 and TRBJ1-1; 7 nucleotides match TRBD1. V lost 7 bases to trimming and J lost 5 bases; unmatched junction nucleotides: 7. The CDR3 extends over 13 amino acids. The germline CDR1 and CDR2 sequences are MNHEY and SMNVEV (reference sequence). Here the CDR3 DNA reads TGTGCCAGCAAACACAGGGGACGGACTGAAGCTTTCTTT. Translated, it gives CASKHRGRTEAFF.

This clone was counted a few times. V and J are TRBV4-2 and TRBJ1-2; 12 nucleotides line up with TRBD1. Germline V gene lookup returns CDR1 LGHNA and CDR2 YNFKEQ. V dropped 6 bases and J dropped 4; count of bases not matched to a gene: 9. This CDR3 has 16 amino acids. The CDR3: CASRPGTGGMVYGYTF. The CDR3 nucleotides are TGTGCCAGCAGACCGGGGACAGGGGGCATGGTCTATGGCTACACCTTC.

The chain links TRBV2 to TRBJ1-6; TRBD1 might be the D (6 bases). From germline, CDR1 is SNHLY and CDR2 FYNNEI. V was clipped by 2 bases and J by 0 bases, with 14 bases between them. The CDR3 has 18 amino acids. CDR3 coding DNA: TGTGCCAGCAGTGAATGGCCGGACAGCAGCTCCTATAATTCACCCCTCCACTTT. It translates to CASSEWPDSSSYNSPLHF.

This clone is a singleton in its sample. The chain has TRBV30 and TRBJ2-1; the D gene is possibly TRBD1 (6 bases). The CDR3 is 15 amino acids. Germline lookup yields CDR1 GTSNPN and CDR2 SVGIG (reference sequence). Trimming shortened V by 3 bases and J by 1 base, and 13 bases separated the two germline ends. For the CDR3, the DNA is TGTGCCTGGAGCGAGGGGGTACCTTCCTACAATGAGCAGTTCTTC. Encoded protein: CAWSEGVPSYNEQFF.

This rearrangement joins TRBV5-1 to TRBJ1-2; 8 bases fit TRBD1. Germline V lookup: CDR1 SGHRS, CDR2 YFSETQ. The CDR3 runs to 12 residues. J was trimmed by 10 bases and V by 2 bases; bases with no gene match: 4. As DNA, the CDR3 is TGCGCCAGCAGCTTAGCGACAGGGGACTACACCTTC. It yields the protein CASSLATGDYTF.